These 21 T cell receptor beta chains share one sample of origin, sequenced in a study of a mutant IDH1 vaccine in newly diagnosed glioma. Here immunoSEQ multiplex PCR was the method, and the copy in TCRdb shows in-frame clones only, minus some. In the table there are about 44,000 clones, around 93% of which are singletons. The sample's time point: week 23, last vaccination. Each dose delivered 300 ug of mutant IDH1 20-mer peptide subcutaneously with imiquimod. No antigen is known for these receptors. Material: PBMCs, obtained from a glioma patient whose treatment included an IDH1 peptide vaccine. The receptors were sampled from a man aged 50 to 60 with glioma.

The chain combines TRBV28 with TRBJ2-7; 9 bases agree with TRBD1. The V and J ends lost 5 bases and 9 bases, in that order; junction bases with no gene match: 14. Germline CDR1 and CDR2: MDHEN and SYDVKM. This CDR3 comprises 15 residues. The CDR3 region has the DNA TGTGCCAGCAGTACACCCGGGACAGGGTCTTGGGTGCAGTACTTC. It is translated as CASSTPGTGSWVQYF.

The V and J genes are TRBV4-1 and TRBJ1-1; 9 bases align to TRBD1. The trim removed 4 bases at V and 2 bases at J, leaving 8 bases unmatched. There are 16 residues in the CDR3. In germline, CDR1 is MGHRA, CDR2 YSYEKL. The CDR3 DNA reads TGCGCCAGCAGCCTAAGAAACAGGGGGCTTAACACTGAAGCTTTCTTT. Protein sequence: CASSLRNRGLNTEAFF.

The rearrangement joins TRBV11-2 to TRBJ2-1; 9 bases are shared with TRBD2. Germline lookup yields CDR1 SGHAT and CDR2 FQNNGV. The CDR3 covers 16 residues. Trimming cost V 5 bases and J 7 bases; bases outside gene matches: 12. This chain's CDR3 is CASSPGQRAGGNEQFF. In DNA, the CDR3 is TGTGCCAGCAGCCCCGGCCAGCGGGCGGGGGGGAATGAGCAGTTCTTC.

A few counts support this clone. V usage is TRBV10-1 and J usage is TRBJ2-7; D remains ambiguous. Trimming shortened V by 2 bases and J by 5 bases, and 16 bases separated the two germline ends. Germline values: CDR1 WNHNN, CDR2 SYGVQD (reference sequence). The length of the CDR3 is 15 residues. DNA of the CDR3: TGCGCCAGCAGTGAGGGCCCGGGTACCCAAAACGAGCAGTACTTC. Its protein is CASSEGPGTQNEQYF.

CDR3 protein: CASSLDRGRYEQYF. In DNA form, the CDR3 reads TGCGCCAGCAGCTTGGATCGGGGCAGGTACGAGCAGTACTTC. The V gene is TRBV5-1, the J gene TRBJ2-7; D possibly uses TRBD1 or TRBD2 (5 bases each). Per germline, CDR1 SGHRS and CDR2 YFSETQ. The V and J ends lost 0 bases and 4 bases respectively, with 11 bases between them. CDR3 size: 14 residues.

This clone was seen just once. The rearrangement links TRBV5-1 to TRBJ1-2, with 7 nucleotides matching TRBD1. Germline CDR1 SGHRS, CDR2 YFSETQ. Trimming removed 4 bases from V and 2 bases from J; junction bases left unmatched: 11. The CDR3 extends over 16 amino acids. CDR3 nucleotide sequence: TGCGCCAGCAGCAAAAACTTGTGGGGACAGAACTATGGCTACACCTTC. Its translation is CASSKNLWGQNYGYTF.

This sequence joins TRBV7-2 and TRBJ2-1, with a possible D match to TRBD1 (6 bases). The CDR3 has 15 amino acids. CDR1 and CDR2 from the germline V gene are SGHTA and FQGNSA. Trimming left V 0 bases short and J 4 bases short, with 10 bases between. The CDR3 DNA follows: TGTGCCAGCAGCTTAGCCGGGACAAATTACAATGAGCAGTTCTTC. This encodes CASSLAGTNYNEQFF.

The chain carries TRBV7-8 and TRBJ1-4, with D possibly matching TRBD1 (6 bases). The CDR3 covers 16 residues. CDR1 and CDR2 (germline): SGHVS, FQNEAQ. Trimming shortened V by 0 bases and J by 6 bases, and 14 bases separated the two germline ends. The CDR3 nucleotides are TGTGCCAGCAGCTTAGCGAGGCAGGGGCCCTATGAAAAACTGTTTTTT. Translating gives CASSLARQGPYEKLFF.

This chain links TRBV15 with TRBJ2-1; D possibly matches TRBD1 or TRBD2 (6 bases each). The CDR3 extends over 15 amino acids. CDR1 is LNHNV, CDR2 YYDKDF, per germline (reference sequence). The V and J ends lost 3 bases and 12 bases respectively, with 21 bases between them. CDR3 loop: CATSSGGTHLVGQFF. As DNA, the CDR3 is TGTGCCACCAGCAGCGGCGGGACACATCTTGTGGGGCAGTTCTTC.

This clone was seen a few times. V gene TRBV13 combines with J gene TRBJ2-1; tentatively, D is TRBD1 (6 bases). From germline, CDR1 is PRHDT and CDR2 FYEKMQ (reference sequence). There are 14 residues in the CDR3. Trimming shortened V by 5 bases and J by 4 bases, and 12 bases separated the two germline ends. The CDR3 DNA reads TGTGCCAGCAGCCCCCGGACAGCATACAATGAGCAGTTCTTC. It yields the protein CASSPRTAYNEQFF.

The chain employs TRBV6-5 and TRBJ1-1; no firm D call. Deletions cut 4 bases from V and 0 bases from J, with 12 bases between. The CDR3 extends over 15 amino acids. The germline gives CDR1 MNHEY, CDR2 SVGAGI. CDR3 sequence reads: CASSLGRTMNTEAFF. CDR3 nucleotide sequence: TGTGCCAGCAGTTTGGGCAGGACCATGAACACTGAAGCTTTCTTT.

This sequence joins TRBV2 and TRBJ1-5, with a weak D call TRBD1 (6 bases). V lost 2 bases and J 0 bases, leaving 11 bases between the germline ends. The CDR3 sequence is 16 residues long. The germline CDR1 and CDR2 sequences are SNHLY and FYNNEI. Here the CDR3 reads CASSERRGYSNQPQHF. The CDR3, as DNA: TGTGCCAGCAGTGAAAGAAGGGGGTATAGCAATCAGCCCCAGCATTTT.

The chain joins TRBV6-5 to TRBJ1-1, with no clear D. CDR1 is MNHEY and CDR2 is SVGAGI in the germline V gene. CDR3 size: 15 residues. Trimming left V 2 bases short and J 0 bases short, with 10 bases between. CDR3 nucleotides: TGTGCCAGCAGTTACAGGCTTGACTTGAACACTGAAGCTTTCTTT. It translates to CASSYRLDLNTEAFF.

Here the CDR3 DNA reads TGTGCCAGCAGCATAAGACAGCAGGTCAATGAAAAACTGTTTTTT. Translation: CASSIRQQVNEKLFF. The J gene is TRBJ1-4, the V gene TRBV5-4; possible D gene TRBD1, 5 bases. This CDR3 spans 15 amino acids. Per the germline V gene, CDR1 is SGHNT and CDR2 is YYREEE (reference sequence). V was shortened by 4 bases and J by 5 bases, with 15 bases between the two germline ends. Using reference TRBV5-4 and TRBJ1-4 for the parts outside the CDR3, the full variable domain is ETGVTQSPTHLIKTRGQQVTLRCSSQSGHNTVSWYQQALGQGPQFIFQYYREEENGRGNFPPRFSGLQFPNYSSELNVNALELDDSALYLCASSIRQQVNEKLFFGSGTQLSVL.

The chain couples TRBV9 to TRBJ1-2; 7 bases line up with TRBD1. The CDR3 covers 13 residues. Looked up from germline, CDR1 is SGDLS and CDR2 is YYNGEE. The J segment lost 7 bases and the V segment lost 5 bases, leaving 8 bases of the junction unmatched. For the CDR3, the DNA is TGTGCCAGCAGTGGAGGGGGCGTTAGTGGCTACACCTTC. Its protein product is CASSGGGVSGYTF.

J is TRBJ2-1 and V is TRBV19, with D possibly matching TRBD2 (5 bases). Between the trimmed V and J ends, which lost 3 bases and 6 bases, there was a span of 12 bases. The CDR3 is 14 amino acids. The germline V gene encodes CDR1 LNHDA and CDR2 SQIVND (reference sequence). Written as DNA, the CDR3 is TGTGCCAGTAGTATGCGTACTCGGGGCAATGAGCAGTTCTTC. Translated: CASSMRTRGNEQFF.

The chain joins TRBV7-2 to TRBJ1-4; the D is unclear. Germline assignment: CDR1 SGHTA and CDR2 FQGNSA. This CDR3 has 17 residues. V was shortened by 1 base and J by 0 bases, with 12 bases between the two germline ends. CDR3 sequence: CASSLVTGFSTNEKLFF. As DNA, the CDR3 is TGTGCCAGCAGCTTAGTTACGGGCTTCTCAACTAATGAAAAACTGTTTTTT. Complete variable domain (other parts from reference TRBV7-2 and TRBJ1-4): GAGVSQSPSNKVTEKGKDVELRCDPISGHTALYWYRQSLGQGLEFLIYFQGNSAPDKSGLPSDRFSAERTGGSVSTLTIQRTQQEDSAVYLCASSLVTGFSTNEKLFFGSGTQLSVL.

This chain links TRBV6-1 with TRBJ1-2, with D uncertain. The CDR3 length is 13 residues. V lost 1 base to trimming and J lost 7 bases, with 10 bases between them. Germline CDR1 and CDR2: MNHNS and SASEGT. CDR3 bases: TGTGCCAGCAGTGAAGACCGCCGACTTGGCTACACCTTC. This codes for CASSEDRRLGYTF.

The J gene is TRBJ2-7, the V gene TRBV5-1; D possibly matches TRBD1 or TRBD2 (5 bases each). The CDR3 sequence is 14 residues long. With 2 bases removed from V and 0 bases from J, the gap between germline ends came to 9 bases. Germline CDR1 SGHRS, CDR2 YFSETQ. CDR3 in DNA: TGCGCCAGCAGCTTCGGGGCTCGCTCCTACGAGCAGTACTTC. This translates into CASSFGARSYEQYF.

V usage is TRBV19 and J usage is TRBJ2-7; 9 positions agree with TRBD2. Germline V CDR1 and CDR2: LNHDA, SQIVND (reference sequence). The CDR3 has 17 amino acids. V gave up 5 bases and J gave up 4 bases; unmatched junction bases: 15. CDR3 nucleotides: TGTGCCAGTAGTGCCCGGACTTTAGCGGGAGTTGCGTACGAGCAGTACTTC. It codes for CASSARTLAGVAYEQYF. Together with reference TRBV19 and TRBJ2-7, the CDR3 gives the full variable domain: DGGITQSPKYLFRKEGQNVTLSCEQNLNHDAMYWYRQDPGQGLRLIYYSQIVNDFQKGDIAEGYSVSREKKESFPLTVTSAQKNPTAFYLCASSARTLAGVAYEQYFGPGTRLTVT.

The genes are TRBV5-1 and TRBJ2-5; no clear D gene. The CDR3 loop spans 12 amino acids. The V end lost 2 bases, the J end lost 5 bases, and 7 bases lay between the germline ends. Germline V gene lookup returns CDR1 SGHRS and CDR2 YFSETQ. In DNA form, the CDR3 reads TGCGCCAGCAGCTTCGGCCCCGAGACCCAGTACTTC. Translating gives CASSFGPETQYF.